This passage covers 19 T cell receptor beta chains from one sample sequenced in a study of PD-1 blockade in classical Hodgkin lymphoma. After autologous stem cell transplantation all patients relapsed, and prior brentuximab vedotin exposure differed between cohorts. The authors purified CD4+ T cells from thawed PBMCs by magnetic negative selection. Measured with immunoSEQ multiplex PCR; TCRdb has only the in-frame clones, and not every one. The sample shows approximately 9,500 clones, about 79% of them seen only once. The specimen comprised CD4+ T cells from blood, sampled at baseline. The receptors derive from a human donor with classical Hodgkin lymphoma.

J is TRBJ1-2 and V is TRBV6-5; 9 nucleotides match TRBD1. The CDR3 totals 13 residues. Germline trimming cut 4 bases from V and 7 bases from J; bases unmatched to any gene: 4. Germline V CDR1 and CDR2: MNHEY, SVGAGI. The CDR3 is CASSSRTGAGYTF. The CDR3 DNA sequence: TGTGCCAGCAGTTCGAGGACAGGGGCTGGCTACACCTTC.

The chain links TRBV7-2 to TRBJ2-5; the match to TRBD2 covers 14 bases. V shed 2 bases, J shed 4 bases, and the junction held 9 bases outside the gene matches. The CDR3 spans 18 residues. The germline V gene has CDR1 SGHTA and CDR2 FQGNSA. The CDR3 DNA reads as TGTGCCAGCAGCTTAAGGATGACCGGGACTAGCGGGAGAGAGACCCAGTACTTC. It codes for CASSLRMTGTSGRETQYF.

This clone came up a few times. The chain links TRBV2 to TRBJ1-5, with D unresolved. V lost 6 bases and J 4 bases, leaving 10 bases between the germline ends. Germline CDR1 reads SNHLY; CDR2 reads FYNNEI. The CDR3 sequence is 13 residues long. CDR3 amino acids: CASRGPGNQPQHF. CDR3 sequence (DNA): TGTGCCAGCAGGGGCCCTGGGAATCAGCCCCAGCATTTT.

This sequence joins TRBV18 and TRBJ1-5, with D perhaps matching TRBD1 (5 bases). The length of the CDR3 is 15 residues. Germline V lookup: CDR1 KGHSH, CDR2 LQKENI. The V gene lost 6 bases and the J gene lost 4 bases, with 16 bases spanning the gap. The CDR3 DNA follows: TGTGCCAGCTCCCTTCCTGACAGAGTAAATCAGCCCCAGCATTTT. Translation gives CASSLPDRVNQPQHF.

The chain carries TRBV7-2 and TRBJ2-5; D is uncertain. Trimming removed 1 base from V and 7 bases from J, with 13 bases in between. The CDR3 spans 14 residues. CDR1 SGHTA and CDR2 FQGNSA come from the germline V gene. This chain's CDR3 is CASSLGASIGTQYF. CDR3 nucleotides: TGTGCCAGCAGCTTAGGTGCTAGTATTGGGACCCAGTACTTC.

V usage is TRBV18 and J usage is TRBJ2-1; no definite D call. CDR1 is KGHSH and CDR2 is LQKENI in the germline V gene. Trimming stripped 4 bases from V and 10 bases from J, with 14 bases between. The CDR3 runs 13 residues. The CDR3 region has the DNA TGTGCCAGCTCACTACAAGACGCTGGGGAGCAGTTCTTC. Protein sequence: CASSLQDAGEQFF.

Written as DNA, the CDR3 is TGTGCCACCAGCAGAGATCTTCTCTCCTACAATGAGCAGTTCTTC. Translating gives CATSRDLLSYNEQFF. The chain has TRBV15 and TRBJ2-1; unclear D gene. CDR3 size: 15 residues. The germline V gene has CDR1 LNHNV and CDR2 YYDKDF (reference sequence). With 0 bases removed from V and 0 bases from J, the gap between germline ends came to 6 bases.

This chain joins TRBV6-5 and TRBJ2-7; TRBD1 matches 12 bases. V lost 7 bases and J lost 6; bases outside the gene matches: 10. Germline V gene sequence: CDR1 MNHEY, CDR2 SVGAGI. The CDR3 is 15 residues long. Here the CDR3 DNA reads TGTGCCAGCAAACAAACCGGGACAGGGGGCTCCGAGCAGTACTTC. Translating gives CASKQTGTGGSEQYF.

J is TRBJ1-1 and V is TRBV2, with unresolved D. This CDR3 is 11 amino acids long. Trimming removed 0 bases from V and 4 bases from J, with 0 bases in between. Germline V lookup: CDR1 SNHLY, CDR2 FYNNEI. CDR3 bases: TGTGCCAGCAGTGAAGCCACTGAAGCTTTCTTT. Its protein product is CASSEATEAFF.

V is TRBV6-1 and J is TRBJ2-3; D tentatively fits TRBD1 or TRBD2 (5 bases each). V lost 11 bases to trimming and J lost 2 bases, with 11 bases between them. Germline values: CDR1 MNHNS, CDR2 SASEGT. The CDR3 loop spans 12 amino acids. The CDR3 loop reads CAGTGPTDTQYF. The DNA for the CDR3 is TGTGCCGGGACGGGCCCCACAGATACGCAGTATTTT.

J is TRBJ2-5 and V is TRBV30; D gene uncertain. This CDR3 has 13 residues. CDR1 is GTSNPN, CDR2 SVGIG, per germline (reference sequence). Trimming pared 1 base from V and 2 bases from J, leaving 8 bases between. For the CDR3, the DNA is TGTGCCTGGAGTGCCCAGGATCAAGAGACCCAGTACTTC. Translating gives CAWSAQDQETQYF.

V usage is TRBV23-1 and J usage is TRBJ1-1; tentatively, D is TRBD1 (5 bases). TRBV23-1 is known as an ORF, though its function is uncertain. CDR3 length: 12 amino acids. V lost 11 bases and J 6 bases, leaving 16 bases between the germline ends. The CDR3 reads CARPWGNPEAFF. CDR3 in DNA: TGCGCCCGTCCGTGGGGCAACCCTGAAGCTTTCTTT.

This chain uses TRBV6-5 with TRBJ1-3; D unclear. The ends were cut back, 8 bases at V and 8 bases at J, with 13 bases in the middle. Per the germline V gene, CDR1 is MNHEY and CDR2 is SVGAGI. The CDR3 length is 12 residues. CDR3 region: CASCRWPDTIYF. For the CDR3, the DNA is TGTGCCAGCTGTCGTTGGCCAGACACCATATATTTT.

CDR3 in DNA: TGCAGCGCTCGCTTACTAGCGGGACCCACAGATACGCAGTATTTT. Encoded protein: CSARLLAGPTDTQYF. This rearrangement joins TRBV29-1 to TRBJ2-3; 10 bases are shared with TRBD2. The V and J ends lost 7 bases and 2 bases, in that order; junction bases with no gene match: 9. The CDR3 has 15 amino acids. The germline CDR1 and CDR2 sequences are SQVTM and ANQGSEA.

As for this clone: Compared with germline, one end of the junction differs, possibly owing to a read error. The chain recombines TRBV9 with TRBJ2-7; D possibly uses TRBD1 or TRBD2 (6 bases each). The CDR3 is 12 residues long. Per germline, CDR1 SGDLS and CDR2 YYNGEE. The CDR3 region has the DNA TGTGCCAGCGGCGTAGGGGGAGGCGAGCAGTACTTC. It codes for CASGVGGGEQYF.

The chain couples TRBV7-6 to TRBJ2-3; D gene ambiguous. V lost 2 bases, J lost 2 bases, and 2 bases lay in between. The length of the CDR3 is 12 residues. Germline V CDR1 and CDR2: SGHVS, FNYEAQ. CDR3 sequence: CASSLYTDTQYF. The CDR3 coding sequence is TGTGCCAGCAGCTTATACACAGATACGCAGTATTTT.

V and J are TRBV5-5 and TRBJ2-1; no clear D gene. This CDR3 comprises 13 residues. Germline-derived CDR1 and CDR2 are SGHKS and YYEKEE (reference sequence). Deletions cut 0 bases from V and 6 bases from J, with 7 bases between. The CDR3 region has the DNA TGTGCCAGCAGCTTGGATACCATCAATGAGCAGTTCTTC. This encodes CASSLDTINEQFF.

The genes are TRBV28 and TRBJ2-3; TRBD2 matches 9 bases. With V trimmed by 5 bases and J by 12 bases, 6 bases remained unmatched. The CDR3 has 12 amino acids. The V gene's germline CDR1 is MDHEN and CDR2 SYDVKM. CDR3: CASSPRTSEQYF. CDR3 sequence (DNA): TGTGCCAGCAGTCCTCGGACTAGCGAACAGTATTTT.

The CDR3 loop is CASSAGTGGQPQHF. The CDR3 DNA sequence: TGTGCCAGCAGCGCCGGGACAGGGGGACAGCCCCAGCATTTT. The V gene is TRBV4-2, the J gene TRBJ1-5; 11 nucleotides line up with TRBD1. The CDR3 consists of 14 residues. Trimming removed 5 bases from V and 7 bases from J; junction bases left unmatched: 4. CDR1 and CDR2 (germline): LGHNA, YNFKEQ.